One and the same sample provided the 2 T cell receptor beta chains below, sequenced in a study of T-cell reconstitution after alpha-beta-depleted transplantation in children. As it was prepared, the TCRbeta library received unique molecular identifiers. TCRdb processed the PCR reads anew with MiXCR; each CDR3 protein has one entry. In the table there are 250,000 to 300,000 distinct CDR3 sequences, about a tenth of which are singletons. The sequenced sample was PBMCs, obtained before TCRalphabeta/CD19-depleted stem cell transplant. Source of these receptors: a boy less than two years old with acute myeloid leukemia, due to receive a stem cell transplant.

The sample holds many counts of this clonotype. V and J are TRBV13 and TRBJ1-3; D is uncertain. CDR1 is PRHDT and CDR2 is FYEKMQ in the germline V gene (reference sequence). The CDR3 has 15 amino acids. The V end lost 0 bases, the J end lost 2 bases, and 8 bases lay between the germline ends. The CDR3 nucleotides read TGTGCCAGCAGCTTAGGCCGGGCCCCTGGAAACACCATATATTTT. As protein: CASSLGRAPGNTIYF.

This clonotype occurred many times. The V call is TRBV11-2, the J call TRBJ1-2; D gene unclear. The CDR3 runs 14 residues. Trimming left V 6 bases short and J 0 bases short, with 11 bases between. Per germline, CDR1 SGHAT and CDR2 FQNNGV. CDR3 in DNA: TGTGCCAGCAGAGACTGGCCTTCTAACTATGGCTACACCTTC. This codes for CASRDWPSNYGYTF.